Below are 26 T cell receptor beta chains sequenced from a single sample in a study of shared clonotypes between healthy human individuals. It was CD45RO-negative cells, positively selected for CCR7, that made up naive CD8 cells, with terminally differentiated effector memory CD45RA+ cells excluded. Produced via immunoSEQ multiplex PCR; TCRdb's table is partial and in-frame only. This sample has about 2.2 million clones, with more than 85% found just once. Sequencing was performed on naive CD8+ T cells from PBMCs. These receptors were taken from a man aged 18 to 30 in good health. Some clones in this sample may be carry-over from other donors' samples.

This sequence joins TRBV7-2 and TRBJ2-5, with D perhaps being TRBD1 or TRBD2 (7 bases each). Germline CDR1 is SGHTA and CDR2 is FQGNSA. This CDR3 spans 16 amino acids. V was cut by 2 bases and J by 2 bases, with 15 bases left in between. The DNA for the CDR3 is TGTGCCAGCAGCTTAAGGGTCAGGGGGGGACAAGAGACCCAGTACTTC. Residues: CASSLRVRGGQETQYF.

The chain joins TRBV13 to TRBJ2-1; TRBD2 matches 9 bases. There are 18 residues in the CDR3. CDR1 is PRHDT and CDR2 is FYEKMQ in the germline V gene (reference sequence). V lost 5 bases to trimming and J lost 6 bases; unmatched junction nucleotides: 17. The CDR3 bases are TGTGCCAGCAGCCCCCTCATGGGGGCGGGAGGGCGGAGCAATGAGCAGTTCTTC. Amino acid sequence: CASSPLMGAGGRSNEQFF.

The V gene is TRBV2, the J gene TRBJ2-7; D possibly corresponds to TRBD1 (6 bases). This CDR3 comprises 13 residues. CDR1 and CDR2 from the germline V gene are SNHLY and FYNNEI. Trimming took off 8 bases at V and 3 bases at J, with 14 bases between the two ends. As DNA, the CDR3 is TGTGCCAGCCATCTGAGAGGGGGCTACGAGCAGTACTTC. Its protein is CASHLRGGYEQYF. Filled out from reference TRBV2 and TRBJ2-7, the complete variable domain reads EPEVTQTPSHQVTQMGQEVILRCVPISNHLYFYWYRQILGQKVEFLVSFYNNEISEKSEIFDDQFSVERPDGSNFTLKIRSTKLEDSAMYFCASHLRGGYEQYFGPGTRLTVT.

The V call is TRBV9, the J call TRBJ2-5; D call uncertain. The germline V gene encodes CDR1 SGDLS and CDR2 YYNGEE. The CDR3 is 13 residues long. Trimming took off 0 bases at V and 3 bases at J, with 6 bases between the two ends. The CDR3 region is CASSVVPEETQYF. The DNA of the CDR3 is TGTGCCAGCAGCGTAGTACCGGAAGAGACCCAGTACTTC.

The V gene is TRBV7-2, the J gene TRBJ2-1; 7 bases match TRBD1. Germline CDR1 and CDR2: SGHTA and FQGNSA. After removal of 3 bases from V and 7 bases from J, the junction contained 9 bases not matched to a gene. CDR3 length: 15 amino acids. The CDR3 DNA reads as TGTGCCAGCAGCTTGTACAGGGGAATTGGTAATGAGCAGTTCTTC. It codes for CASSLYRGIGNEQFF.

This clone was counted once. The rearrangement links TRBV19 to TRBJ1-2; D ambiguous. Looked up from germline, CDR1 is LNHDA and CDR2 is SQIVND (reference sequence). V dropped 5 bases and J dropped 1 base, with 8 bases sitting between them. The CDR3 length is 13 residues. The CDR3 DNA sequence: TGTGCCAGTAGTTTCAACTTTAACTATGGCTACACCTTC. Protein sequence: CASSFNFNYGYTF.

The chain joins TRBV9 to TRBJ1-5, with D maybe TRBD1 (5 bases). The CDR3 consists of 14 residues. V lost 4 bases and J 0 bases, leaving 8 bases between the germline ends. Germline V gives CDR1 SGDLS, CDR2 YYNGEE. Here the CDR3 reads CASSKQDSNQPQHF. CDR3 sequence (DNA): TGTGCCAGCAGCAAACAGGATAGCAATCAGCCCCAGCATTTT.

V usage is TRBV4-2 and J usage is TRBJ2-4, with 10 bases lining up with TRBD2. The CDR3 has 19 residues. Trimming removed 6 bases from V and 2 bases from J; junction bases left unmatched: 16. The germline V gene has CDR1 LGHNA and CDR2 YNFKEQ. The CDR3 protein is CASRDEAGGRSLTKNIQYF. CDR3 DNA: TGTGCCAGCAGGGACGAAGCGGGAGGGCGGTCCCTAACCAAAAACATTCAGTACTTC.

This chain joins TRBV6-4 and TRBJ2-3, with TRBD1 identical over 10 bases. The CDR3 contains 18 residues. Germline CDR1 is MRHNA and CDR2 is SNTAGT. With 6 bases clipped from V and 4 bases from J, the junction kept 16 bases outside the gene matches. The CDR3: CASSEGPPGTGASDTQYF. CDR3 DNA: TGTGCCAGCAGCGAGGGGCCCCCCGGGACAGGGGCGTCAGATACGCAGTATTTT.

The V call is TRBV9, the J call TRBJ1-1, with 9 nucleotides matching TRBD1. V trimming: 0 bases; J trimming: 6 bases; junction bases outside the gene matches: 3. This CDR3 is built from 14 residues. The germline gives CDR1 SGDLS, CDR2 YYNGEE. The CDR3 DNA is TGTGCCAGCAGCGTAGGGGACAGGGTTCCTGAAGCTTTCTTT. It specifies CASSVGDRVPEAFF. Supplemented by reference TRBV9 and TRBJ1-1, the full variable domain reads DSGVTQTPKHLITATGQRVTLRCSPRSGDLSVYWYQQSLDQGLQFLIQYYNGEERAKGNILERFSAQQFPDLHSELNLSSLELGDSALYFCASSVGDRVPEAFFGQGTRLTVV.

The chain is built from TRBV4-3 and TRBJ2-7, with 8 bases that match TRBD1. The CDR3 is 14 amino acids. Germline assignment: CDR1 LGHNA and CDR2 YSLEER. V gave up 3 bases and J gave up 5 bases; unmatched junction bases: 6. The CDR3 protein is CASSHPGRGHEQYF. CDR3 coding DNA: TGCGCCAGCAGCCACCCGGGCAGGGGGCACGAGCAGTACTTC.

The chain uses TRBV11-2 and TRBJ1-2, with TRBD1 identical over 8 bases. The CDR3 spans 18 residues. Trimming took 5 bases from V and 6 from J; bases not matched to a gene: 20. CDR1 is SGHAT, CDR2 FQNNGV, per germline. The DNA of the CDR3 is TGTGCCAGCAGCCGCTACCCGGGACAGGATTTAGTACAGAATGGCTACACCTTC. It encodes CASSRYPGQDLVQNGYTF.

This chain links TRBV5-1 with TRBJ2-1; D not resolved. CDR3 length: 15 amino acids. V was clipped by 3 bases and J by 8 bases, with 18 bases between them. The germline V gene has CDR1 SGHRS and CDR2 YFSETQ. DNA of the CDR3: TGCGCCAGCAGCTGGACGACCCCCCAACGCGATGAGCAGTTCTTC. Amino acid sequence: CASSWTTPQRDEQFF.

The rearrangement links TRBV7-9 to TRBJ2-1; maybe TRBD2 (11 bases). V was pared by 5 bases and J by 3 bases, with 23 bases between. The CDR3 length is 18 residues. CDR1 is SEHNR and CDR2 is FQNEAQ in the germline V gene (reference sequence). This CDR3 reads CASSPGDRGLAVYNEQFF. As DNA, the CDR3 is TGTGCCAGCAGCCCCGGGGACAGGGGACTAGCGGTCTACAATGAGCAGTTCTTC.

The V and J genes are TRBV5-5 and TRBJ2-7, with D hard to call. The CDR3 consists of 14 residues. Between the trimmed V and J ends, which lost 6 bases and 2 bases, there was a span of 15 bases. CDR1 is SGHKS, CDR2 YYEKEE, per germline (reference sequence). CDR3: CASTNLVRPYEQYF. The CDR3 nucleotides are TGTGCCAGCACCAACTTGGTTAGGCCCTACGAGCAGTACTTC.

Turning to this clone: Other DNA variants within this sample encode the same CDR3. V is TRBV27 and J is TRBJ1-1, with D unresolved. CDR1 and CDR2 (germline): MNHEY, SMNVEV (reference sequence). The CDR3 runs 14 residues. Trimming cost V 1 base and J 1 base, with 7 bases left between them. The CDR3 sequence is CASSLLAGNTEAFF. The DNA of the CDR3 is TGTGCCAGCAGTTTATTGGCGGGGAACACTGAAGCTTTCTTT.

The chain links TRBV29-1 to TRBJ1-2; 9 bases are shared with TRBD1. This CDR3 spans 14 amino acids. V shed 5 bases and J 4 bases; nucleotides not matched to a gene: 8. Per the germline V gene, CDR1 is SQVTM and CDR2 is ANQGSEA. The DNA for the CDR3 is TGCAGCGTTCCAACAGGGGGCGCGGGCTATGGCTACACCTTC. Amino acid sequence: CSVPTGGAGYGYTF.

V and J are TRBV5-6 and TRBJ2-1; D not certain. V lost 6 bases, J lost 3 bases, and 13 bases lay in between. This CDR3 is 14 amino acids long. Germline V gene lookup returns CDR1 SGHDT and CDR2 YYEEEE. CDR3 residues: CASTHLSVYNEQFF. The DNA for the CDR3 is TGTGCCAGCACGCACTTGTCTGTCTACAATGAGCAGTTCTTC. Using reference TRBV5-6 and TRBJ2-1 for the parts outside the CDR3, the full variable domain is DAGVTQSPTHLIKTRGQQVTLRCSPKSGHDTVSWYQQALGQGPQFIFQYYEEEERQRGNFPDRFSGHQFPNYSSELNVNALLLGDSALYLCASTHLSVYNEQFFGPGTRLTVL.

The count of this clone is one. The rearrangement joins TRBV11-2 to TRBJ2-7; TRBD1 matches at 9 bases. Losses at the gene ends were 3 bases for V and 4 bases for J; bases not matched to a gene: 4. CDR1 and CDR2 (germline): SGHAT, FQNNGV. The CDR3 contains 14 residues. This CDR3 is CASSLTGGGYEQYF. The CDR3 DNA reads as TGTGCCAGCAGCTTGACAGGGGGTGGGTACGAGCAGTACTTC.

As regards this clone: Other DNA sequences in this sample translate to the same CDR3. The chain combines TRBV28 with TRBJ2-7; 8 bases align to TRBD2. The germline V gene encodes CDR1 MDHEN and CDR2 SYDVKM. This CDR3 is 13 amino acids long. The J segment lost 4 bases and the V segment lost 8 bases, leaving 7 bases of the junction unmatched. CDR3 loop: CASEGLAAYEQYF. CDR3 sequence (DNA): TGTGCCAGCGAAGGACTAGCTGCTTACGAGCAGTACTTC.

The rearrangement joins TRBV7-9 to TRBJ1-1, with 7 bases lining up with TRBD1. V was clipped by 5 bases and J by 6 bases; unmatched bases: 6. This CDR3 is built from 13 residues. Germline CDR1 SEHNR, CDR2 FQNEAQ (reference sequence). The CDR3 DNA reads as TGTGCCAGCAGCCATAGACAGGGCCCTGAAGCTTTCTTT. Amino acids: CASSHRQGPEAFF.

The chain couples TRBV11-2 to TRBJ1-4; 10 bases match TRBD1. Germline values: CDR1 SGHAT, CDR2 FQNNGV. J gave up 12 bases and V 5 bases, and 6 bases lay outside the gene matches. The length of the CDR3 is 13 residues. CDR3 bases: TGTGCCAGCAGCATGGGACAGGGGCCGGAACTGTTTTTT. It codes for CASSMGQGPELFF.

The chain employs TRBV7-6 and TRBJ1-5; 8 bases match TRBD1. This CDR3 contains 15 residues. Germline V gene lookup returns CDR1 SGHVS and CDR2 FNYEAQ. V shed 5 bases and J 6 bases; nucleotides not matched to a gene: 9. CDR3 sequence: CASSPRQGLAQPQHF. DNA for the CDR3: TGTGCCAGCAGCCCAAGACAGGGGTTGGCTCAGCCCCAGCATTTT.

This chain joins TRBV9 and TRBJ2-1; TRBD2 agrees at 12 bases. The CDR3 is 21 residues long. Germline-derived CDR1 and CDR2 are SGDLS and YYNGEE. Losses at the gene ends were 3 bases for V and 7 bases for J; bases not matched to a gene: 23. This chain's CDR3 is CASSGGTGTGLTSGRRNEQFF. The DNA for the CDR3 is TGTGCCAGCAGCGGGGGAACCGGGACAGGGCTTACTAGCGGGAGGCGTAATGAGCAGTTCTTC.

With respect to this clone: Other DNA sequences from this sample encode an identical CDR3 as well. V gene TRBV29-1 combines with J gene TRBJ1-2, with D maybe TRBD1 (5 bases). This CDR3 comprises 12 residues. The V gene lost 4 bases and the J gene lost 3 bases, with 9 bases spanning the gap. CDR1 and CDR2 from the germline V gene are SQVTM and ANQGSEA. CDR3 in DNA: TGCAGCGTTGGGGGGGGAGACTATGGCTACACCTTC. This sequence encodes CSVGGGDYGYTF. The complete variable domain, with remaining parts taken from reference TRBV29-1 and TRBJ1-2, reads SAVISQKPSRDICQRGTSLTIQCQVDSQVTMMFWYRQQPGQSLTLIATANQGSEATYESGFVIDKFPISRPNLTFSTLTVSNMSPEDSSIYLCSVGGGDYGYTFGSGTRLTVV.

CDR3 amino acids: CASSFGTTGLSNQPQHF. CDR3 nucleotide sequence: TGTGCCAGCAGCTTCGGAACGACAGGGTTGAGCAATCAGCCCCAGCATTTT. This chain connects TRBV7-8 to TRBJ1-5; 7 bases map to TRBD1. CDR1 is SGHVS and CDR2 is FQNEAQ in the germline V gene. CDR3 length: 17 residues. V was clipped by 3 bases and J by 1 base; unmatched bases: 9. The full variable domain, its missing parts supplied by reference TRBV7-8 and TRBJ1-5, is GAGVSQSPRYKVAKRGQDVALRCDPISGHVSLFWYQQALGQGPEFLTYFQNEAQLDKSGLPSDRFFAERPEGSVSTLKIQRTQQEDSAVYLCASSFGTTGLSNQPQHFGDGTRLSIL.